The next 31 T cell receptor beta chains were all read from a single sample in a study of blood T cell repertoires in COVID-19. Only in-frame clones appear in the TCRdb table, and some are missing; sequencing was by immunoSEQ multiplex PCR. There are approximately 92,000 clones in the sample; roughly 72% occur only once, and approximately 23% lies in the top ten. The sample comprised peripheral blood. The receptor source for this set is a woman aged 60 to 75 in a cohort sampled during active or convalescent COVID-19.

The chain carries TRBV4-1 and TRBJ2-6; D is ambiguous. V lost 2 bases, J lost 0 bases, and 8 bases lay in between. Germline V lookup: CDR1 MGHRA, CDR2 YSYEKL. CDR3 length: 16 amino acids. This CDR3 is CASSQILSSGANVLTF. Here the CDR3 DNA reads TGCGCCAGCAGCCAAATTTTGAGCTCTGGGGCCAACGTCCTGACTTTC.

This CDR3 is CASSLVAGGTAPLHF. The CDR3 nucleotides read TGCGCCAGCAGCTTGGTGGCAGGGGGCACGGCACCCCTCCACTTT. The chain has TRBV5-1 and TRBJ1-6; 8 positions match TRBD1. In germline, CDR1 is SGHRS, CDR2 YFSETQ. The CDR3 spans 15 residues. Trimming took 0 bases from V and 11 from J; bases not matched to a gene: 7.

This chain links TRBV6-2 or TRBV6-3 with TRBJ2-3, with D possibly being TRBD2 (6 bases). V was cut by 0 bases and J by 0 bases, with 13 bases left in between. There are 17 residues in the CDR3. Germline V gene data show CDR1 as MNHEY and CDR2 as SVGEGT. The CDR3 sequence: CASSYSRGGASTDTQYF. The CDR3 DNA sequence: TGTGCCAGCAGTTACTCGAGGGGCGGGGCTAGCACAGATACGCAGTATTTT.

V usage is TRBV5-1 and J usage is TRBJ1-4, with TRBD1 as a possible D gene (6 bases). From germline, CDR1 is SGHRS and CDR2 YFSETQ. Trimming took off 4 bases at V and 11 bases at J, with 15 bases between the two ends. The CDR3 consists of 13 residues. The CDR3 reads CASSQDNRAKLFF. The CDR3 nucleotides are TGCGCCAGCAGCCAAGACAACAGGGCTAAACTGTTTTTT.

The CDR3: CASSLGQLAGELFF. CDR3 in DNA: TGTGCCAGCAGCCTTGGACAGCTCGCCGGGGAGCTGTTTTTT. V usage is TRBV3-1 (or the pseudogene TRBV3-2) and J usage is TRBJ2-2, with a possible D match to TRBD1 (6 bases). Looked up from germline, CDR1 is LGHDT and CDR2 is YNNKEL (reference sequence). Trimming left V 4 bases short and J 6 bases short, with 12 bases between. This CDR3 is 14 amino acids long.

The chain joins TRBV2 to TRBJ1-2, with D unresolved. Trimming stripped 6 bases from V and 0 bases from J, with 11 bases between. The CDR3 has 14 amino acids. Looked up from germline, CDR1 is SNHLY and CDR2 is FYNNEI. DNA for the CDR3: TGTGCCAGCAGCCAGACGGGAGCTAACTATGGCTACACCTTC. Encoded protein: CASSQTGANYGYTF.

V usage is TRBV3-1 (or the pseudogene TRBV3-2) and J usage is TRBJ1-2; 9 bases match TRBD1. Germline loops: CDR1 LGHDT, CDR2 YNNKEL (reference sequence). The CDR3 is made up of 15 amino acids. V lost 2 bases, J lost 7 bases, and 8 bases stayed unmatched. The chain's CDR3 is CASSQLLTGGFGYTF. Here the CDR3 DNA reads TGTGCCAGCAGCCAACTTCTAACAGGGGGCTTTGGCTACACCTTC.

This sequence joins TRBV5-4 and TRBJ1-1; tentative D call: TRBD1 (6 bases). This CDR3 region has 13 residues. V dropped 4 bases and J dropped 1 base, with 8 bases sitting between them. The V gene's germline CDR1 is SGHNT and CDR2 YYREEE (reference sequence). The CDR3 sequence: CASSKGQNTEAFF. DNA of the CDR3: TGTGCCAGCAGCAAGGGACAGAACACTGAAGCTTTCTTT.

This chain uses TRBV19 with TRBJ2-7; 9 nucleotides match TRBD1. The CDR3 length is 13 residues. The germline V gene encodes CDR1 LNHDA and CDR2 SQIVND (reference sequence). Unmatched junction bases numbered 4, after V lost 6 bases and J lost 4 bases. The CDR3 DNA reads as TGTGCCAGTAGCTCGGACAGGGGATACGAGCAGTACTTC. Its protein is CASSSDRGYEQYF.

This clone was counted a few times. DNA of the CDR3: TGTGCCAGCAGCTTAGAAGTTTCGGCAGGCGGGAAACCTTTCTTT. Translation: CASSLEVSAGGKPFF. The chain employs TRBV7-8 and TRBJ1-1; D is undetermined. The germline V gene has CDR1 SGHVS and CDR2 FQNEAQ. This CDR3 region has 15 residues. V lost 1 base to trimming and J lost 12 bases, with 21 bases between them.

This clone has a handful of counts. The chain links TRBV30 to TRBJ2-3, with TRBD1 as a possible D gene (5 bases). The CDR3 has 14 amino acids. CDR1 GTSNPN and CDR2 SVGIG come from the germline V gene (reference sequence). V lost 0 bases, J lost 4 bases, and 11 bases lay in between. CDR3 loop: CAWSVGLGPDTQYF. CDR3 DNA: TGTGCCTGGAGTGTTGGGCTGGGGCCAGATACGCAGTATTTT.

The J gene is TRBJ1-6, the V gene TRBV11-2, with TRBD1 matching over 7 bases. The CDR3 has 14 amino acids. Germline values: CDR1 SGHAT, CDR2 FQNNGV. Losses at the gene ends were 4 bases for V and 7 bases for J; bases not matched to a gene: 4. The CDR3 DNA reads TGTGCCAGCAGCTATGGACAGGCCAATTCACCCCTCCACTTT. It translates to CASSYGQANSPLHF.

Only one count was recorded for this clone. The chain is built from TRBV2 and TRBJ2-1; D might be TRBD1 (6 bases). This CDR3 has 14 residues. Germline CDR1 is SNHLY and CDR2 is FYNNEI. V lost 6 bases to trimming and J lost 5 bases, with 14 bases between them. CDR3 sequence reads: CASRLGTQNNEQFF. CDR3 DNA sequence: TGTGCCAGCAGACTCGGGACACAAAACAATGAGCAGTTCTTC.

The chain is built from TRBV7-2 and TRBJ1-1; no clear D. Per germline, CDR1 SGHTA and CDR2 FQGNSA. Trimming pared 2 bases from V and 0 bases from J, leaving 4 bases between. The CDR3 covers 13 residues. The CDR3 sequence: CASSLPVNTEAFF. DNA of the CDR3: TGTGCCAGCAGCTTACCCGTGAACACTGAAGCTTTCTTT.

This clone came up a few times. The rearrangement joins TRBV19 to TRBJ2-5; D not resolved. The CDR3 extends over 13 amino acids. Looked up from germline, CDR1 is LNHDA and CDR2 is SQIVND (reference sequence). Trimming left V 1 base short and J 2 bases short, with 5 bases between. In DNA, the CDR3 is TGTGCCAGTAGTATAGGACATCAAGAGACCCAGTACTTC. Residues: CASSIGHQETQYF. The variable domain in full, completed from reference TRBV19 and TRBJ2-5, reads DGGITQSPKYLFRKEGQNVTLSCEQNLNHDAMYWYRQDPGQGLRLIYYSQIVNDFQKGDIAEGYSVSREKKESFPLTVTSAQKNPTAFYLCASSIGHQETQYFGPGTRLLVL.

The chain combines TRBV7-8 with TRBJ1-4; D unclear. With 3 bases removed from V and 7 bases from J, the gap between germline ends came to 3 bases. Germline lookup yields CDR1 SGHVS and CDR2 FQNEAQ. The CDR3 covers 11 residues. This CDR3 is CASSFREKLFF. In nucleotides, the CDR3 is TGTGCCAGCAGCTTTCGTGAAAAACTGTTTTTT.

The V call is TRBV5-6, the J call TRBJ2-5, with D unclear. Germline assignment: CDR1 SGHDT and CDR2 YYEEEE. V was clipped by 2 bases and J by 4 bases, with 12 bases between them. There are 14 residues in the CDR3. The CDR3 region is CASSFEALGETQYF. CDR3 DNA sequence: TGTGCCAGCAGCTTTGAAGCTCTCGGAGAGACCCAGTACTTC.

The table lists this clone with a count of one. The gene calls are TRBV5-6 and TRBJ2-1; maybe TRBD1 (5 bases). V dropped 3 bases and J dropped 8 bases, with 12 bases sitting between them. This CDR3 spans 13 amino acids. Looked up from germline, CDR1 is SGHDT and CDR2 is YYEEEE. The CDR3 nucleotides are TGTGCCAGCAGCTCCATGGGGCGGTATGAGCAGTTCTTC. This sequence encodes CASSSMGRYEQFF.

The chain is built from TRBV5-1 and TRBJ2-7; 7 bases match TRBD1. Trimming at V came to 2 bases and at J to 0 bases, leaving 2 bases not matched to a gene. Per the germline V gene, CDR1 is SGHRS and CDR2 is YFSETQ. This CDR3 contains 14 residues. The CDR3: CASSLRDSSYEQYF. Written as DNA, the CDR3 is TGCGCCAGCAGCTTACGGGACAGCTCCTACGAGCAGTACTTC.

This chain links TRBV30 with TRBJ2-2; TRBD2 is a possible D gene (6 bases). V was cut by 2 bases and J by 7 bases, with 14 bases left in between. The CDR3 has 14 amino acids. Germline values: CDR1 GTSNPN, CDR2 SVGIG (reference sequence). CDR3 in amino acids: CAWSITSGGGELFF. The CDR3 nucleotides are TGTGCCTGGAGTATAACCTCCGGGGGCGGGGAGCTGTTTTTT.

This chain uses TRBV7-3 with TRBJ1-6; D might be TRBD1 (6 bases). This CDR3 comprises 13 residues. V lost 1 base and J lost 9, with 7 bases in between. Germline values: CDR1 SGHTA, CDR2 FQGTGA. CDR3 nucleotides: TGTGCCAGCAGCTTAATACAGGGTTCACCCCTCCACTTT. It codes for CASSLIQGSPLHF.

This sequence joins TRBV7-6 and TRBJ1-2; TRBD1 matches 7 bases. There are 16 residues in the CDR3. Per the germline V gene, CDR1 is SGHVS and CDR2 is FNYEAQ. V shed 4 bases and J 4 bases; nucleotides not matched to a gene: 12. The CDR3 sequence is CASSSDRQGGPYGYTF. CDR3 sequence (DNA): TGTGCCAGCAGCTCTGACCGACAGGGTGGCCCCTATGGCTACACCTTC.

The chain has TRBV11-2 and TRBJ2-1, with 8 positions matching TRBD2. The CDR3 totals 18 residues. V was pared by 1 base and J by 2 bases, with 10 bases of the junction left unmatched. Germline CDR1 and CDR2: SGHAT and FQNNGV. CDR3 sequence: CASSLGVSGVPPYNEQFF. CDR3 coding DNA: TGTGCCAGCAGCTTAGGTGTTAGCGGGGTCCCCCCCTACAATGAGCAGTTCTTC. The whole variable domain, filled in from reference TRBV11-2 and TRBJ2-1, reads EAGVAQSPRYKIIEKRQSVAFWCNPISGHATLYWYQQILGQGPKLLIQFQNNGVVDDSQLPKDRFSAERLKGVDSTLKIQPAKLEDSAVYLCASSLGVSGVPPYNEQFFGPGTRLTVL.

The chain links TRBV5-6 to TRBJ2-2; TRBD2 is a possible D gene (7 bases). Germline CDR1 reads SGHDT; CDR2 reads YYEEEE. Trimming removed 2 bases at V and 3 bases at J, with 14 bases between. The CDR3 runs to 16 residues. The CDR3 region has the DNA TGTGCCAGCAGCTTCGGCGGGGGCCACTACACCGGGGAGCTGTTTTTT. Translation: CASSFGGGHYTGELFF. Drawing the rest from reference TRBV5-6 and TRBJ2-2, the complete variable domain is DAGVTQSPTHLIKTRGQQVTLRCSPKSGHDTVSWYQQALGQGPQFIFQYYEEEERQRGNFPDRFSGHQFPNYSSELNVNALLLGDSALYLCASSFGGGHYTGELFFGEGSRLTVL.

The chain joins TRBV6-5 to TRBJ2-7; TRBD1 matches 7 bases. Germline lookup yields CDR1 MNHEY and CDR2 SVGAGI. This CDR3 is built from 14 residues. V trimming: 10 bases; J trimming: 2 bases; junction bases outside the gene matches: 11. CDR3 protein: CATRLDRVAYEQYF. Written as DNA, the CDR3 is TGTGCCACTCGGCTAGACAGGGTTGCCTACGAGCAGTACTTC.

V is TRBV7-9 and J is TRBJ1-5; D call uncertain. Germline V gene sequence: CDR1 SEHNR, CDR2 FQNEAQ (reference sequence). CDR3 length: 17 amino acids. V lost 1 base and J 7 bases, leaving 20 bases between the germline ends. For the CDR3, the DNA is TGTGCCAGCAGCTTAGATGGGAAGGAGTTGGGAGCCCAGCCCCAGCATTTT. Translation gives CASSLDGKELGAQPQHF.

The chain employs TRBV6-6 and TRBJ2-7, with a tentative D call TRBD1 (6 bases). Germline CDR1 is MNHNY and CDR2 is SVGAGI (reference sequence). There are 15 residues in the CDR3. The V end lost 5 bases, the J end lost 12 bases, and 26 bases lay between the germline ends. This CDR3 is CASSPMGTHSTSWYF. The CDR3 DNA follows: TGTGCCAGCAGTCCGATGGGGACACACTCAACCTCGTGGTACTTC.

The chain links TRBV29-1 to TRBJ2-5; D call uncertain. Trimming removed 1 base from V and 2 bases from J, with 8 bases in between. The length of the CDR3 is 13 residues. CDR1 and CDR2 from the germline V gene are SQVTM and ANQGSEA. As DNA, the CDR3 is TGCAGCGTTGAAGGCAGAAATCAAGAGACCCAGTACTTC. This encodes CSVEGRNQETQYF. The full variable domain, rest sourced from reference TRBV29-1 and TRBJ2-5, is SAVISQKPSRDICQRGTSLTIQCQVDSQVTMMFWYRQQPGQSLTLIATANQGSEATYESGFVIDKFPISRPNLTFSTLTVSNMSPEDSSIYLCSVEGRNQETQYFGPGTRLLVL.

This chain joins TRBV6-2 or TRBV6-3 and TRBJ2-3; TRBD2 matches 8 bases. Trimming took 8 bases from V and 7 from J; bases not matched to a gene: 11. The CDR3 totals 14 residues. CDR1 MNHEY and CDR2 SVGEGT come from the germline V gene. CDR3 residues: CASRFGGGRYTQYF. The DNA of the CDR3 is TGTGCCAGCCGTTTCGGCGGGGGGCGGTATACGCAGTATTTT.

V and J are TRBV19 and TRBJ2-3; D might be TRBD1 (6 bases). The V gene's germline CDR1 is LNHDA and CDR2 SQIVND (reference sequence). This CDR3 spans 11 amino acids. The V gene lost 6 bases and the J gene lost 9 bases, with 10 bases spanning the gap. CDR3 residues: CASRQGWTQYF. Written as DNA, the CDR3 is TGTGCCAGTAGACAGGGTTGGACGCAGTATTTT.

This clone was detected only once. The rearrangement uses TRBV4-3 and TRBJ2-7; 9 bases map to TRBD1. The germline V gene encodes CDR1 LGHNA and CDR2 YSLEER. The CDR3 extends over 15 amino acids. V shed 4 bases, J shed 0 bases, and the junction held 4 bases outside the gene matches. The CDR3 here is CASSRRTGVSYEQYF. CDR3 sequence (DNA): TGCGCCAGCAGCCGAAGGACAGGGGTCTCCTACGAGCAGTACTTC.